What follows is one T cell receptor (beta chain) and its context. Its antigen is undetermined. CDR3 length: 12 amino acids. Germline loops: CDR1 SQVTM, CDR2 ANQGSEA. TRB cDNA was prepared as libraries by UMI-labeled 5' RACE. TCRdb reworked the 5' RACE reads into one entry per CDR3 protein, no DNA. The sample is made up of roughly 93,000 distinct CDR3 sequences, and the top ten hold 0.9% to 1.2% of it. This specimen comes from a study of CXCR3-negative and CXCR3-positive naive CD8 T cells. General study results and limits: Hydrophobicity of TRB CDR3s was greater in CXCR3-positive naive cells than in CXCR3-negative naive cells.

This receptor was taken from a human donor in good health. Some clones in this sample may be carry-over from other donors' samples. Sequencing was carried out using naive CXCR3+ CD8+ T cells from blood. Subset denoted: CD45RO-CCR7+CD27+CD95- naive CD8+ T cells expressing CXCR3 (TNR3+). V usage is TRBV29-1 and J usage is TRBJ2-7; the TCRdb call, TRBD1, lacks DNA for checking. CDR3 sequence: CSVAALGDEQYF.